Sequencing of this TCR beta chain was carried out in a study of blood T cell repertoires in COVID-19. Turning to the study itself: The analysed material was cDNA or gDNA that came from T cells, B-cell-depleted T cells, or PBMCs.

Libraries were prepared by immunoSEQ multiplex PCR; TCRdb keeps only in-frame clonotypes and omits some of them. The sample gives about 180,000 clones, under 85% of which show up once; roughly 6.3% is in the top ten. Trimming left V 3 bases short and J 1 base short, with 13 bases between. The CDR3 runs 16 residues. Germline V lookup: CDR1 SGDLS, CDR2 YYNGEE. The receptor was isolated from a human donor in a cohort sampled during active COVID-19. Source material: peripheral blood. V usage is TRBV9 and J usage is TRBJ2-2, with D unclear. CDR3 loop: CASSDIDTRNTGELFF. CDR3 bases: TGTGCCAGCAGCGACATCGACACGAGGAACACCGGGGAGCTGTTTTTT.